The subject of this entry is one TCR beta chain. The data originate from a study of cytomegalovirus exposure and HLA in healthy donors. This PCR relied on a set of 60 Vbeta primers and 13 Jbeta primers. Data came from immunoSEQ multiplex PCR; TCRdb stores just in-frame clones and leaves some out. The data show some 69,000 clones, roughly two thirds seen once. V was cut by 6 bases and J by 4 bases, with 24 bases left in between. The V gene's germline CDR1 is LNHDA and CDR2 SQIVND (reference sequence). CDR3 length: 18 residues. Sequencing was performed on PBMCs. The chain is built from TRBV19 and TRBJ2-2; a possible D gene is TRBD2 (5 bases). The TCR originated in a male donor in good health and CMV-seropositive. The CDR3, as DNA: TGTGCCAGTAGCCCAGCGGCCAGAACAATACCCTTCACCGGGGAGCTGTTTTTT. Its translation is CASSPAARTIPFTGELFF.